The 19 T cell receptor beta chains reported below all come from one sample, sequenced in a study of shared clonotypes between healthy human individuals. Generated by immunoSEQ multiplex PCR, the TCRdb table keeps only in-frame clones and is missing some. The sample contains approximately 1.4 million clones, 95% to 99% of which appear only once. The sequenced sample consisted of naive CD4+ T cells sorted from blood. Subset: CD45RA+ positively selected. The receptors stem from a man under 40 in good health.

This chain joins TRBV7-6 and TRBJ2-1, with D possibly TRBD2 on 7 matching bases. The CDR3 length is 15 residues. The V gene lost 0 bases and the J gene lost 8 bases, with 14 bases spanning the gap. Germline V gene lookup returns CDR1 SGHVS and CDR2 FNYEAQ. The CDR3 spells CASSLAPGGSYEQFF. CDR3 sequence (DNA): TGTGCCAGCAGCTTAGCGCCGGGGGGCTCCTATGAGCAGTTCTTC.

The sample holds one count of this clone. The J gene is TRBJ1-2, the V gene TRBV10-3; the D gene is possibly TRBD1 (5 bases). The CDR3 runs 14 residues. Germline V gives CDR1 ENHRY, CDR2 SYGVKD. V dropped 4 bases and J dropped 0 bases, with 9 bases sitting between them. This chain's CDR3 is CAISGDRTNYGYTF. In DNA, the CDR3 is TGTGCCATCAGTGGTGACAGAACTAACTATGGCTACACCTTC.

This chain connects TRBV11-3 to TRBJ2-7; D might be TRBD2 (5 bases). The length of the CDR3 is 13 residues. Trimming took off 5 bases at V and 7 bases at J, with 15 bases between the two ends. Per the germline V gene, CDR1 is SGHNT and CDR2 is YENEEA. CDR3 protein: CASSPRTDGEQYF. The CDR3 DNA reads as TGTGCCAGCAGCCCCCGGACTGATGGGGAGCAGTACTTC.

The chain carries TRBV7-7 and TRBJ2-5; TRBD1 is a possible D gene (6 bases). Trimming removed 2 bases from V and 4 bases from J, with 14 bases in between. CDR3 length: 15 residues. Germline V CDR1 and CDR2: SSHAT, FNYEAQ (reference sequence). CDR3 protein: CASSLSRGVGETQYF. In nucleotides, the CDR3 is TGTGCCAGCAGCTTATCCAGGGGAGTGGGAGAGACCCAGTACTTC.

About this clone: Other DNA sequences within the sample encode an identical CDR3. CDR3 nucleotides: TGTGCCAGCTCACCACCAGGAGGCTCCTACAATGAGCAGTTCTTC. Translated: CASSPPGGSYNEQFF. The rearrangement links TRBV18 to TRBJ2-1, with D perhaps TRBD2 (5 bases). Germline CDR1 KGHSH, CDR2 LQKENI. V lost 0 bases and J lost 0, with 6 bases in between. The CDR3 runs 15 residues.

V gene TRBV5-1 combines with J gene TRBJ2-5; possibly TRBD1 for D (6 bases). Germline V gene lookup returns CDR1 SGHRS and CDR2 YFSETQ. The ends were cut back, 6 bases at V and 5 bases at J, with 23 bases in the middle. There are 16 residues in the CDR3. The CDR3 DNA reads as TGCGCCAGCACCGTGGATAGGGGGTGGGCAAAGGAGACCCAGTACTTC. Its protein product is CASTVDRGWAKETQYF.

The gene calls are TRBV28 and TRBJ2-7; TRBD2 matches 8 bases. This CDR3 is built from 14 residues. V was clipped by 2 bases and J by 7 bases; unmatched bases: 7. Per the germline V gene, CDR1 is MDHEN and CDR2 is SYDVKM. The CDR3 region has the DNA TGTGCCAGCAGTTTAGTAGCGGGACCGGGTGAGCAGTACTTC. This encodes CASSLVAGPGEQYF.

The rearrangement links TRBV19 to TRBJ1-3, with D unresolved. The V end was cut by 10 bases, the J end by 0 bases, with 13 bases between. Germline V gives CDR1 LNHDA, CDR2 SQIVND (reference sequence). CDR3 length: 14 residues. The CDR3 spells CATSLRISGNTIYF. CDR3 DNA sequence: TGTGCCACCTCATTAAGAATCTCTGGAAACACCATATATTTT. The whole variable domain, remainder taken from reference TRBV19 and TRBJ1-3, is DGGITQSPKYLFRKEGQNVTLSCEQNLNHDAMYWYRQDPGQGLRLIYYSQIVNDFQKGDIAEGYSVSREKKESFPLTVTSAQKNPTAFYLCATSLRISGNTIYFGEGSWLTVV.

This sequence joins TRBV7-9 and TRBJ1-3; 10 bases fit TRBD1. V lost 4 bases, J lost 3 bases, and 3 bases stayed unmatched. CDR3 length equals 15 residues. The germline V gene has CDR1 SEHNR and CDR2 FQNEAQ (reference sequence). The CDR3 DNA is TGTGCCAGCAGCTCGACAGGGGGCGGTGGAAACACCATATATTTT. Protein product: CASSSTGGGGNTIYF. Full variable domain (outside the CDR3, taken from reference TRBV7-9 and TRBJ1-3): DTGVSQNPRHKITKRGQNVTFRCDPISEHNRLYWYRQTLGQGPEFLTYFQNEAQLEKSRLLSDRFSAERPKGSFSTLEIQRTEQGDSAMYLCASSSTGGGGNTIYFGEGSWLTVV.

CDR3 sequence (DNA): TGTGCCAGCTCACCCATGACGGGGTCTGAAGCTTTCTTT. Protein product: CASSPMTGSEAFF. The gene calls are TRBV18 and TRBJ1-1; no clear D gene. Trimming cost V 3 bases and J 6 bases, with 11 bases left between them. The CDR3 contains 13 residues. Looked up from germline, CDR1 is KGHSH and CDR2 is LQKENI. The full variable domain, its missing parts supplied by reference TRBV18 and TRBJ1-1, is NAGVMQNPRHLVRRRGQEARLRCSPMKGHSHVYWYRQLPEEGLKFMVYLQKENIIDESGMPKERFSAEFPKEGPSILRIQQVVRGDSAAYFCASSPMTGSEAFFGQGTRLTVV.

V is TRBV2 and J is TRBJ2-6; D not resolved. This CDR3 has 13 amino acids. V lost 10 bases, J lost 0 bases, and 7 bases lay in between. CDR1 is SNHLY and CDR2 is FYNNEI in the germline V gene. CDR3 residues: CATTPSGANVLTF. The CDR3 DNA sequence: TGTGCCACAACCCCCTCTGGGGCCAACGTCCTGACTTTC.

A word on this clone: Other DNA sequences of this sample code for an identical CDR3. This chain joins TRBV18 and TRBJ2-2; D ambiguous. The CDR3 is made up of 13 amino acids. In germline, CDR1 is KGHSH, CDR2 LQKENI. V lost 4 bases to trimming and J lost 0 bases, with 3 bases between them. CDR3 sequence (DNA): TGTGCCAGCTCACGAGCGAACACCGGGGAGCTGTTTTTT. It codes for CASSRANTGELFF. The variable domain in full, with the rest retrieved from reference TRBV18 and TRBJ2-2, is NAGVMQNPRHLVRRRGQEARLRCSPMKGHSHVYWYRQLPEEGLKFMVYLQKENIIDESGMPKERFSAEFPKEGPSILRIQQVVRGDSAAYFCASSRANTGELFFGEGSRLTVL.

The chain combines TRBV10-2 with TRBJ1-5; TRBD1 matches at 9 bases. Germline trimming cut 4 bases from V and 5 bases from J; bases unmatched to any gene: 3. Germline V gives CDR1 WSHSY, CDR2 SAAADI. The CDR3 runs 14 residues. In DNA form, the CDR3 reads TGCGCCAGCAGTGTTGGGACAGGGTATCAGCCCCAGCATTTT. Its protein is CASSVGTGYQPQHF.

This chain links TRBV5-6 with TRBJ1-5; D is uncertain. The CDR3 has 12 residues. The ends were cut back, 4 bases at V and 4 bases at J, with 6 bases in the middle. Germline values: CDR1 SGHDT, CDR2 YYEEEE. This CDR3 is CASSRQNQPQHF. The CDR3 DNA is TGTGCCAGCAGCCGACAAAATCAGCCCCAGCATTTT.

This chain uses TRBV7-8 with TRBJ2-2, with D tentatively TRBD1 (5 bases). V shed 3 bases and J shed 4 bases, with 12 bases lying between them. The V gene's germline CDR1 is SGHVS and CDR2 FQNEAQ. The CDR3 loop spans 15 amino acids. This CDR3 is CASSLWPRVTGELFF. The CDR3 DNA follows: TGTGCCAGCAGCTTGTGGCCCAGGGTCACCGGGGAGCTGTTTTTT.

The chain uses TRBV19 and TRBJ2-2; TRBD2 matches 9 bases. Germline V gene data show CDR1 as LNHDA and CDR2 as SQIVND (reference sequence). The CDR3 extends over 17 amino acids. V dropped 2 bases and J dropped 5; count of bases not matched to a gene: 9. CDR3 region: CASSIRGSGSRTGELFF. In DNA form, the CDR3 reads TGTGCCAGTAGTATAAGGGGTAGCGGGAGTCGGACCGGGGAGCTGTTTTTT.

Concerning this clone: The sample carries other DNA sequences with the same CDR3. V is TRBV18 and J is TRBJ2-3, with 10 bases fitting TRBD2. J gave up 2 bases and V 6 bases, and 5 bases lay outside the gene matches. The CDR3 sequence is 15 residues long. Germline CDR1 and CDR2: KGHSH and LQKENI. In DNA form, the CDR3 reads TGTGCCAGCTCTCTGCTAGCGGGAGCCACAGATACGCAGTATTTT. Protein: CASSLLAGATDTQYF.

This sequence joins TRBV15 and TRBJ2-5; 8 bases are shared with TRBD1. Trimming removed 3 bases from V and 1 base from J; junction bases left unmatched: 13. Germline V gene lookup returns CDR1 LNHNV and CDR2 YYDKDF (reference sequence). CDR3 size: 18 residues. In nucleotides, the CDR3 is TGTGCCACCAGCAGTCGGACAGGGATCTTATCCTTCCAAGAGACCCAGTACTTC. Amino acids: CATSSRTGILSFQETQYF.

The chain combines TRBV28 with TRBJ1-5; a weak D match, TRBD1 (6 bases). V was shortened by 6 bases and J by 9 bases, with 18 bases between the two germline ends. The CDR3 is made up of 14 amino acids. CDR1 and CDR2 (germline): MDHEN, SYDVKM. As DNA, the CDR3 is TGTGCCAGCAGACCGGGACACAGTCTTACGCCCCAGCATTTT. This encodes CASRPGHSLTPQHF.